This entry lists 15 T cell receptor beta chains sequenced from one sample in a study of T-cell memory formation after mild COVID-19. TCRdb reprocessed the 5' RACE reads with MiXCR, giving one entry per CDR3 protein. The sample contains 150,000 to 200,000 distinct CDR3 sequences, roughly 13% of which appear only once. Specimen: PBMCs or a T cell subset sorted from them (not recorded which). The receptors were gathered from a man aged 18 to 30 who had mild COVID-19 (a few samples of this study predate the infection). Cell type and time point are not known.

This clonotype was seen a handful of times. The rearrangement uses TRBV11-2 and TRBJ2-3; 8 bases fit TRBD1. The germline V gene encodes CDR1 SGHAT and CDR2 FQNNGV. V shed 5 bases, J shed 0 bases, and the junction held 7 bases outside the gene matches. The CDR3 runs 16 residues. The chain's CDR3 is CASSPRTGTSTDTQYF. The CDR3 DNA is TGTGCCAGCAGCCCTCGGACAGGGACTAGCACAGATACGCAGTATTTT.

There are a few counts of this clonotype. The chain couples TRBV5-1 to TRBJ1-4, with 8 bases lining up with TRBD1. Trimming took 3 bases from V and 4 from J; bases not matched to a gene: 5. The CDR3 loop spans 15 amino acids. Germline CDR1 and CDR2: SGHRS and YFSETQ. CDR3 loop: CASSSRQGSNEKLFF. CDR3 DNA: TGCGCCAGCAGCTCCCGACAGGGGAGTAATGAAAAACTGTTTTTT.

This clonotype has only a few counts. The J gene is TRBJ2-5, the V gene TRBV5-6; no definite D call. Deletions cut 0 bases from V and 3 bases from J, with 9 bases between. CDR1 is SGHDT, CDR2 YYEEEE, per germline. This CDR3 comprises 14 residues. The CDR3: CASSLGVVEETQYF. In DNA, the CDR3 is TGTGCCAGCAGCTTGGGTGTAGTAGAAGAGACCCAGTACTTC.

V gene TRBV12-3 or TRBV12-4 combines with J gene TRBJ2-1, with unresolved D. This CDR3 is built from 14 residues. Trimming removed 2 bases at V and 10 bases at J, with 15 bases between. The CDR3 is CASSLYGSRFEQFF. DNA of the CDR3: TGTGCCAGCAGTTTATACGGGTCGCGCTTCGAGCAGTTCTTC.

The chain's CDR3 is CASSFGQGNSPLHF. The DNA for the CDR3 is TGTGCCAGCAGTTTTGGACAGGGGAATTCACCCCTCCACTTT. The chain recombines TRBV28 with TRBJ1-6; 9 bases match TRBD1. The junction had 1 base not matched to a gene; V was cut back by 3 bases and J by 7 bases. The CDR3 extends over 14 amino acids. Germline loops: CDR1 MDHEN, CDR2 SYDVKM.

This clonotype was seen more than once but under ten times. The chain has TRBV7-2 and TRBJ1-1; no reliable D call. The CDR3 covers 15 residues. The V end lost 2 bases, the J end lost 8 bases, and 18 bases lay between the germline ends. CDR1 and CDR2 from the germline V gene are SGHTA and FQGNSA. This CDR3 is CASSLRMDGVGEAFF. In DNA form, the CDR3 reads TGTGCCAGCAGCTTAAGGATGGACGGCGTAGGGGAAGCTTTCTTT.

The chain employs TRBV5-6 and TRBJ2-3, with D unclear. The CDR3 length is 13 residues. V lost 4 bases and J lost 0, with 6 bases in between. Germline V CDR1 and CDR2: SGHDT, YYEEEE. The DNA for the CDR3 is TGTGCCAGCAGCCCCAGTAGCACAGATACGCAGTATTTT. Protein product: CASSPSSTDTQYF. Supplemented by reference TRBV5-6 and TRBJ2-3, the full variable domain reads DAGVTQSPTHLIKTRGQQVTLRCSPKSGHDTVSWYQQALGQGPQFIFQYYEEEERQRGNFPDRFSGHQFPNYSSELNVNALLLGDSALYLCASSPSSTDTQYFGPGTRLTVL.

The V gene is TRBV4-1, the J gene TRBJ2-7; D is unclear. The germline V and J ends were trimmed by 6 bases and 2 bases, with 11 bases remaining between them. Per germline, CDR1 MGHRA and CDR2 YSYEKL. The CDR3 contains 13 residues. CDR3 coding DNA: TGCGCCAGCAGTCGATCTCGGACCTACGAGCAGTACGTC. Amino acid sequence: CASSRSRTYEQYV.

This clonotype showed up just once. V gene TRBV7-6 combines with J gene TRBJ1-1; the D gene is possibly TRBD1 (5 bases). The CDR3 loop spans 15 amino acids. V was trimmed by 4 bases and J by 1 base, leaving 13 bases between them. The germline CDR1 and CDR2 sequences are SGHVS and FNYEAQ. In DNA, the CDR3 is TGTGCCAGCAGCTCCCAGGGAGGGACGAACACTGAAGCTTTCTTT. Translating gives CASSSQGGTNTEAFF.

The chain combines TRBV5-1 with TRBJ2-5; no clear D gene. From germline, CDR1 is SGHRS and CDR2 YFSETQ. Trimming took off 2 bases at V and 6 bases at J, with 5 bases between the two ends. The CDR3 is 11 amino acids. CDR3 DNA: TGCGCCAGCAGCTTTGATCAGACCCAGTACTTC. Translated, it gives CASSFDQTQYF.

This sequence joins TRBV19 and TRBJ2-5; the D gene is possibly TRBD2 (6 bases). CDR3 size: 14 residues. Germline loops: CDR1 LNHDA, CDR2 SQIVND (reference sequence). Trimming pared 1 base from V and 5 bases from J, leaving 11 bases between. This CDR3 is CASSIGGAAETQYF. The CDR3, as DNA: TGTGCCAGTAGTATAGGCGGGGCGGCGGAGACCCAGTACTTC. The variable domain in full, completed from reference TRBV19 and TRBJ2-5, reads DGGITQSPKYLFRKEGQNVTLSCEQNLNHDAMYWYRQDPGQGLRLIYYSQIVNDFQKGDIAEGYSVSREKKESFPLTVTSAQKNPTAFYLCASSIGGAAETQYFGPGTRLLVL.

The chain recombines TRBV24-1 with TRBJ1-5; the D gene is possibly TRBD1 (6 bases). The CDR3 extends over 13 amino acids. Trimming took off 9 bases at V and 5 bases at J, with 13 bases between the two ends. From germline, CDR1 is KGHDR and CDR2 SFDVKD. The CDR3 coding sequence is TGTGCCACCGAAGCAGGGGCGCATCAGCCCCAGCATTTT. As protein: CATEAGAHQPQHF.

V and J are TRBV5-1 and TRBJ1-2; TRBD1 agrees at 7 bases. The CDR3 length is 16 residues. J gave up 0 bases and V 0 bases, and 5 bases lay outside the gene matches. From germline, CDR1 is SGHRS and CDR2 YFSETQ. The CDR3 protein is CASSLEGGRANYGYTF. In nucleotides, the CDR3 is TGCGCCAGCAGCTTGGAAGGGGGCCGAGCTAACTATGGCTACACCTTC.

In its sample, this clonotype was seen a few times. The V call is TRBV7-2, the J call TRBJ1-1; tentative D call: TRBD1 (5 bases). Deletions cut 5 bases from V and 4 bases from J, with 17 bases between. Germline V gives CDR1 SGHTA, CDR2 FQGNSA. The CDR3 is 15 amino acids. The DNA for the CDR3 is TGTGCCAGCAGCCGTAATGCCTTGGGGGGCACTGAAGCTTTCTTT. It translates to CASSRNALGGTEAFF.

This clonotype was detected ten times or more. The gene calls are TRBV5-1 and TRBJ2-1; D may be TRBD2 (5 bases). Germline V CDR1 and CDR2: SGHRS, YFSETQ. V lost 4 bases, J lost 7 bases, and 21 bases lay in between. This CDR3 spans 16 amino acids. CDR3 region: CASSRLLTGSQNEQFF. In DNA form, the CDR3 reads TGCGCCAGCAGCAGACTACTGACCGGGTCCCAAAATGAGCAGTTCTTC.